These 29 T cell receptor beta chains were sequenced from one sample in a study of Graves' ophthalmopathy and Graves' hyperthyroidism. Amplifying from RNA transcripts, the study obtained TCR beta CDR3 regions. The library came from an HTBI-primed first-round RT-PCR and a second-round multiplex PCR. TCRdb recomputed calls from the multiplex PCR reads with MiXCR, one row per CDR3 protein. The sample includes approximately 160,000 distinct CDR3 sequences, approximately 40% seen only once; the top ten take approximately 8.9%. The sample taken for sequencing was peripheral blood. The receptors here all came from a man aged 30-40 years with Graves' ophthalmopathy.

The sample holds many counts of this clonotype. The gene calls are TRBV9 and TRBJ1-2; 9 bases line up with TRBD1. V lost 4 bases, J lost 3 bases, and 10 bases stayed unmatched. CDR3 length: 16 residues. In germline, CDR1 is SGDLS, CDR2 YYNGEE. This CDR3 is CASSRGQGRAHYGYTF. The CDR3 coding sequence is TGTGCCAGCAGCCGGGGACAGGGCCGAGCTCACTATGGCTACACCTTC.

This clonotype was counted ten times or more. The rearrangement links TRBV29-1 to TRBJ1-1, with D hard to call. Between the trimmed V and J ends, which lost 7 bases and 1 base, there was a span of 10 bases. This CDR3 has 12 amino acids. CDR1 is SQVTM, CDR2 ANQGSEA, per germline. CDR3 sequence reads: CSAHHSNTEAFF. CDR3 nucleotide sequence: TGCAGCGCTCATCACTCGAACACTGAAGCTTTCTTT.

The genes are TRBV7-8 and TRBJ2-7; TRBD1 might be the D (6 bases). Germline lookup yields CDR1 SGHVS and CDR2 FQNEAQ. This CDR3 is built from 12 residues. With 6 bases removed from V and 5 bases from J, the gap between germline ends came to 11 bases. This chain's CDR3 is CASRPQGNEQYF. CDR3 DNA sequence: TGTGCCAGCAGACCACAGGGTAACGAGCAGTACTTC.

At least ten counts were recorded for this clonotype. The rearrangement joins TRBV7-2 to TRBJ2-3; no definite D call. There are 14 residues in the CDR3. V lost 5 bases and J lost 2, with 11 bases in between. CDR1 and CDR2 (germline): SGHTA, FQGNSA. The CDR3 sequence is CASSPQYTTDTQYF. Here the CDR3 DNA reads TGTGCCAGCAGCCCACAGTATACCACAGATACGCAGTATTTT.

The rearrangement joins TRBV6-2 or TRBV6-3 to TRBJ2-6, with TRBD1 as a possible D gene (6 bases). CDR1 and CDR2 (germline): MNHEY, SVGEGT. The CDR3 contains 18 residues. Trimming cost V 8 bases and J 2 bases, with 22 bases left between them. The CDR3 DNA sequence: TGTGCCAGCTTCCCAACGACAGGCCGTACGGCTGGGGCCAACGTCCTGACTTTC. It codes for CASFPTTGRTAGANVLTF.

This clonotype was detected once. This rearrangement joins TRBV7-3 to TRBJ2-5, with 7 bases lining up with TRBD2. The CDR3 has 15 residues. CDR1 is SGHTA, CDR2 FQGTGA, per germline. With 4 bases clipped from V and 1 base from J, the junction kept 6 bases outside the gene matches. CDR3 nucleotide sequence: TGTGCCAGCAGCTATCAAGCGGGGACCCAAGAGACCCAGTACTTC. Its translation: CASSYQAGTQETQYF.

This clonotype was counted many times. The gene calls are TRBV20-1 and TRBJ1-1; D gene ambiguous. This CDR3 has 14 amino acids. The germline V gene has CDR1 DFQATT and CDR2 SNEGSKA (reference sequence). Trimming stripped 3 bases from V and 1 base from J, with 12 bases between. CDR3: CSASLQETNTEAFF. CDR3 DNA: TGCAGTGCTAGCCTCCAGGAGACGAACACTGAAGCTTTCTTT.

There are a few counts of this clonotype. V and J are TRBV6-5 and TRBJ1-5; D gene uncertain. The CDR3 covers 15 residues. V was cut by 3 bases and J by 0 bases, with 9 bases left in between. Germline values: CDR1 MNHEY, CDR2 SVGAGI. The CDR3 nucleotides read TGTGCCAGCAGTTATAACCGCGATAGCAATCAGCCCCAGCATTTT. Translation gives CASSYNRDSNQPQHF.

This clonotype came up many times. J is TRBJ2-6 and V is TRBV2, with D unresolved. CDR1 is SNHLY and CDR2 is FYNNEI in the germline V gene. V lost 4 bases, J lost 0 bases, and 10 bases lay in between. CDR3 length: 16 amino acids. This CDR3 reads CASSGVPLSGANVLTF. In DNA form, the CDR3 reads TGTGCCAGCAGTGGGGTCCCCCTCTCTGGGGCCAACGTCCTGACTTTC.

This clonotype was picked up many times. The rearrangement links TRBV20-1 to TRBJ1-1; D is uncertain. The CDR3 length is 15 residues. Per the germline V gene, CDR1 is DFQATT and CDR2 is SNEGSKA (reference sequence). V was trimmed by 4 bases and J by 4 bases, leaving 19 bases between them. Here the CDR3 reads CSATLGGSGGTEAFF. CDR3 sequence (DNA): TGCAGTGCTACACTGGGTGGGTCCGGAGGCACTGAAGCTTTCTTT.

This clonotype was detected only a few times. The chain recombines TRBV12-3 or TRBV12-4 with TRBJ2-5; D possibly corresponds to TRBD1 (6 bases). Trimming pared 5 bases from V and 3 bases from J, leaving 13 bases between. The CDR3 consists of 14 residues. Written as DNA, the CDR3 is TGTGCCAGCAGTAGAACAGGGACCAAAGAGACCCAGTACTTC. Its translation is CASSRTGTKETQYF.

This clonotype was observed at least ten times. This chain connects TRBV7-3 to TRBJ2-7; tentatively, D is TRBD1 (5 bases). V shed 1 base and J shed 5 bases, with 15 bases lying between them. The CDR3 has 15 amino acids. Germline values: CDR1 SGHTA, CDR2 FQGTGA. CDR3 protein: CASSLSGAQTDEQYF. DNA for the CDR3: TGTGCCAGCAGCTTAAGTGGGGCGCAAACGGACGAGCAGTACTTC.

This clonotype was counted at least ten times. The chain is built from TRBV7-2 and TRBJ2-5; a possible D gene is TRBD1 (5 bases). This CDR3 has 15 amino acids. Germline V CDR1 and CDR2: SGHTA, FQGNSA. V was shortened by 0 bases and J by 2 bases, with 10 bases between the two germline ends. Written as DNA, the CDR3 is TGTGCCAGCAGCTTAGCATGGGGCAGACAAGAGACCCAGTACTTC. Protein product: CASSLAWGRQETQYF.

This clonotype has a count of ten or more. V usage is TRBV15 and J usage is TRBJ2-5; no reliable D call. Germline V gene lookup returns CDR1 LNHNV and CDR2 YYDKDF (reference sequence). This CDR3 has 17 residues. Trimming removed 0 bases from V and 4 bases from J, with 18 bases in between. The CDR3 is CATSRDGPQEVGETQYF. CDR3 bases: TGTGCCACCAGCAGAGATGGGCCTCAAGAGGTGGGAGAGACCCAGTACTTC.

This clonotype came up many times. This chain uses TRBV20-1 with TRBJ1-2; weak D call: TRBD1 (5 bases). CDR1 and CDR2 from the germline V gene are DFQATT and SNEGSKA (reference sequence). The CDR3 has 11 amino acids. The V end lost 1 base, the J end lost 8 bases, and 8 bases lay between the germline ends. The CDR3 protein is CSARVRDGYTF. Written as DNA, the CDR3 is TGCAGTGCTAGAGTGAGGGACGGCTACACCTTC.

The V call is TRBV2, the J call TRBJ1-5; 8 bases fit TRBD1. CDR3 length equals 14 residues. CDR1 is SNHLY and CDR2 is FYNNEI in the germline V gene. Germline trimming cut 7 bases from V and 9 bases from J; bases unmatched to any gene: 11. This chain's CDR3 is CASMRQGFKGPQHF. The DNA of the CDR3 is TGTGCCAGCATGCGACAGGGGTTTAAGGGGCCCCAGCATTTT.

In its sample, this clonotype was seen many times. The chain carries TRBV6-2 or TRBV6-3 and TRBJ2-7; the D gene could be TRBD1 or TRBD2 (5 bases each). Looked up from germline, CDR1 is MNHEY and CDR2 is SVGEGT. This CDR3 region has 14 residues. Trimming cost V 5 bases and J 3 bases, with 14 bases left between them. The CDR3 spells CASSPPGPSYEQYF. The CDR3 DNA follows: TGTGCCAGCAGTCCCCCGGGACCGAGCTACGAGCAGTACTTC.

This clonotype was seen repeatedly, ten times or more. The V and J genes are TRBV6-2 or TRBV6-3 and TRBJ2-7; unclear D gene. In germline, CDR1 is MNHEY, CDR2 SVGEGT. This CDR3 comprises 11 residues. Trimming removed 8 bases from V and 6 bases from J, with 11 bases in between. CDR3 residues: CASGPHREQYF. The DNA for the CDR3 is TGTGCCAGCGGACCCCACCGCGAGCAGTACTTC.

This clonotype was counted ten times or more. V gene TRBV7-8 combines with J gene TRBJ2-7; the D is unclear. The ends were cut back, 2 bases at V and 1 base at J, with 15 bases in the middle. There are 16 residues in the CDR3. Germline CDR1 is SGHVS and CDR2 is FQNEAQ. The CDR3 bases are TGTGCCAGCAGCTTACTCCCAAGGAGCCGATCCTACGAGCAGTACTTC. Protein sequence: CASSLLPRSRSYEQYF.

This clonotype was seen at least ten times. The chain uses TRBV9 and TRBJ2-2; no clear D. Trimming stripped 9 bases from V and 5 bases from J, with 17 bases between. The CDR3 is made up of 14 amino acids. The germline V gene has CDR1 SGDLS and CDR2 YYNGEE. The CDR3 DNA reads as TGTGCCACATCGGGCCCTGAGGAAACCGGGGAGCTGTTTTTT. Its protein product is CATSGPEETGELFF.

This chain links TRBV6-2 or TRBV6-3 with TRBJ1-2; D not certain. V was cut by 4 bases and J by 5 bases, with 11 bases left in between. This CDR3 has 13 residues. Germline CDR1 is MNHEY and CDR2 is SVGEGT. The CDR3 loop is CASSWRREYGYTF. The CDR3 nucleotides read TGTGCCAGCAGTTGGAGAAGGGAGTATGGCTACACCTTC.

In its sample, this clonotype was seen many times. The V and J genes are TRBV4-1 and TRBJ2-7; D is possibly TRBD2 (6 bases). Germline-derived CDR1 and CDR2 are MGHRA and YSYEKL. V gave up 4 bases and J gave up 1 base, with 14 bases separating them. This CDR3 spans 15 amino acids. CDR3 residues: CASSRFWGDSYEQYF. The DNA for the CDR3 is TGCGCCAGCAGCCGCTTCTGGGGGGATTCCTACGAGCAGTACTTC.

The table lists this clonotype with many counts. A read error may explain this, as a much larger clone is one base away. The chain joins TRBV12-3 or TRBV12-4 to TRBJ2-7; D is unresolved. The length of the CDR3 is 11 residues. The CDR3 loop reads CVSSLAYEQYF. CDR3 coding DNA: TGTGTCAGCAGTTTAGCCTACGAGCAGTACTTC.

In its sample, this clonotype was seen many times. This chain connects TRBV27 to TRBJ2-2, with 9 bases fitting TRBD2. The germline CDR1 and CDR2 sequences are MNHEY and SMNVEV (reference sequence). CDR3 length: 17 amino acids. Trimming took 3 bases from V and 7 from J; bases not matched to a gene: 12. The CDR3 DNA follows: TGTGCCAGCAGTTTTAGGGTGGCGGGAGGGCCGGTCGGGGAGCTGTTTTTT. Translating it yields CASSFRVAGGPVGELFF.

This clonotype has only a few counts. This chain uses TRBV28 with TRBJ2-5, with 10 bases fitting TRBD1. The CDR3 spans 14 residues. Germline values: CDR1 MDHEN, CDR2 SYDVKM. With 8 bases clipped from V and 3 bases from J, the junction kept 6 bases outside the gene matches. The CDR3 DNA is TGTGCCAGCCGGAGGGGACAGGGGAAAGAGACCCAGTACTTC. Protein sequence: CASRRGQGKETQYF.

This clonotype was observed many times. The CDR3 reads CAWSRTMNTEAFF. CDR3 bases: TGTGCCTGGAGTAGGACGATGAACACTGAAGCTTTCTTT. The chain carries TRBV30 and TRBJ1-1, with unresolved D. Germline V CDR1 and CDR2: GTSNPN, SVGIG (reference sequence). Trimming left V 2 bases short and J 0 bases short, with 7 bases between. This CDR3 has 13 amino acids.

This chain connects TRBV6-2 or TRBV6-3 to TRBJ1-1; a possible D gene is TRBD1 (6 bases). Germline V gene sequence: CDR1 MNHEY, CDR2 SVGEGT. The CDR3 has 15 amino acids. Deletions cut 4 bases from V and 1 base from J, with 13 bases between. DNA of the CDR3: TGTGCCAGCAGTTCCGGATGGGGACAGAACACTGAAGCTTTCTTT. Translating gives CASSSGWGQNTEAFF.

This clonotype was seen ten or more times. This chain joins TRBV7-3 and TRBJ2-7; 7 bases are a match to TRBD2. V shed 1 base and J 0 bases; nucleotides not matched to a gene: 15. The CDR3 totals 19 residues. The germline V gene encodes CDR1 SGHTA and CDR2 FQGTGA. The CDR3 region has the DNA TGTGCCAGCAGCTTAAACCCTCTAGTGGGGGGGACTATCTCCTACGAGCAGTACTTC. Its protein is CASSLNPLVGGTISYEQYF.

This clonotype was detected ten times or more. The chain uses TRBV5-1 and TRBJ2-5; a weak D match, TRBD2 (5 bases). The CDR3 totals 13 residues. Germline lookup yields CDR1 SGHRS and CDR2 YFSETQ. V was shortened by 5 bases and J by 2 bases, with 10 bases between the two germline ends. DNA of the CDR3: TGCGCCAGCAGTTATTGGGAGCAAGAGACCCAGTACTTC. Its translation is CASSYWEQETQYF.